This T cell receptor (beta chain) was identified in a study of early T cells in non-severe SARS-CoV-2 infection. Ten or more counts support this clonotype. V lost 3 bases, J lost 4 bases, and 3 bases stayed unmatched. Germline assignment: CDR1 GTSNPN and CDR2 SVGIG (reference sequence). This CDR3 is built from 14 residues. Using its own MiXCR run on the 5' RACE reads, TCRdb lists one record per CDR3 protein. This table holds roughly 17,000 distinct CDR3 sequences, about 5.6% found once. This sequence was found in an adult who was a healthcare worker with PCR-confirmed SARS-CoV-2 infection or an uninfected control (not recorded which). V and J are TRBV30 and TRBJ2-6; TRBD1 matches 7 bases. The sample was whole blood, taken at baseline. CDR3 loop: CAWRRGPGANVLTF. The CDR3 bases are TGTGCCTGGAGAAGGGGGCCGGGGGCCAACGTCCTGACTTTC.